The T cell receptor beta chain under discussion was sequenced for a study of early T cells in non-severe SARS-CoV-2 infection. The wider study: Sequencing input comprised bulk RNA from unsorted whole blood; chain pairing was not available.

CDR1 is SGHAT and CDR2 is FQNNGV in the germline V gene. The CDR3 extends over 18 amino acids. Trimming removed 7 bases from V and 1 base from J, with 20 bases in between. The sample holds a few counts of this clonotype. In the library, individual cDNA molecules carried attached unique molecular identifiers. Via MiXCR, TCRdb re-called the 5' RACE reads, giving one row per CDR3 protein. The profile covers 68,000 or so distinct CDR3 sequences, with roughly a tenth appearing a single time and approximately 5.9% taken by the ten largest. The rearrangement joins TRBV11-2 to TRBJ2-6, with D possibly matching TRBD1 (6 bases). The sample taken for sequencing was whole blood. The clonotype comes from an adult who was a healthcare worker with PCR-confirmed SARS-CoV-2 infection or an uninfected control (not recorded which). CDR3 in amino acids: CASKVPRAGESGANVLTF. The DNA of the CDR3 is TGTGCCAGCAAAGTCCCCAGGGCAGGGGAGTCTGGGGCCAACGTCCTGACTTTC.